This T cell receptor beta chain was recovered during a study of brain T cells in children with intractable seizures. Time point indicated: blood from clinic visit 5 months post-surgery; TSC patient then seizure free. V lost 5 bases and J lost 0, with 9 bases in between. Germline CDR1 reads LNHDA; CDR2 reads SQIVND (reference sequence). This CDR3 spans 14 amino acids. Method: immunoSEQ multiplex PCR; TCRdb's copy keeps in-frame clones and lacks some. The table records 340,000 or so clones, 93% of them present only once. The input for sequencing was peripheral blood, taken roughly 5 months after surgery. This TCR was recovered from a boy younger than two with tuberous sclerosis and intractable seizures. The rearrangement joins TRBV19 to TRBJ2-3; no definite D call. The CDR3 loop is CASSWRGSTDTQYF. In DNA, the CDR3 is TGTGCCAGTAGTTGGAGAGGTAGCACAGATACGCAGTATTTT.